These 31 T cell receptor beta chains originate from one sample sequenced in a study of graft-versus-host responses after intestinal transplantation. These receptors' antigens are unknown. Produced via immunoSEQ multiplex PCR; TCRdb's table is partial and in-frame only. The sample holds tens of thousands of clones; 90% are singletons and the top ten take 1.3%. This specimen was unstimulated CD8+ T cells sorted from spleen or lymph node cells, taken before intestinal transplant. These TCRs come from a human donor who received an intestinal transplant.

The V gene is TRBV15, the J gene TRBJ1-4; a possible D gene is TRBD1 (5 bases). CDR1 and CDR2 (germline): LNHNV, YYDKDF (reference sequence). V was trimmed by 4 bases and J by 0 bases, leaving 12 bases between them. The CDR3 is 16 residues long. The CDR3 spells CATSTRRGTTNEKLFF. The CDR3 nucleotides read TGTGCCACCAGCACCAGAAGGGGAACAACTAATGAAAAACTGTTTTTT.

The rearrangement uses TRBV4-1 and TRBJ1-2; tentatively, D is TRBD1 (6 bases). Germline V gives CDR1 MGHRA, CDR2 YSYEKL. V gave up 4 bases and J gave up 0 bases, with 12 bases separating them. This CDR3 has 15 amino acids. This CDR3 reads CASSPGQNSNYGYTF. The CDR3 coding sequence is TGCGCCAGCAGCCCCGGACAGAACTCTAACTATGGCTACACCTTC.

Note on this clone: One junction end disagrees with the germline gene, perhaps due to a read error. The rearrangement links TRBV11-2 to TRBJ2-7, with 9 nucleotides matching TRBD1. The CDR3 is 14 amino acids. CDR1 and CDR2 from the germline V gene are SGHAT and FQNNGV. The CDR3 loop is CASGLERSGTGLYF. The CDR3 bases are TGTGCCAGCGGCTTAGAAAGATCTGGGACAGGGCTGTACTTC.

V usage is TRBV4-1 and J usage is TRBJ2-3; D uncertain. Germline assignment: CDR1 MGHRA and CDR2 YSYEKL. The CDR3 spans 14 residues. V was cut by 0 bases and J by 4 bases, with 8 bases left in between. DNA of the CDR3: TGCGCCAGCAGCCAAGAACGTGAGGCAGATACGCAGTATTTT. This gives the protein CASSQEREADTQYF.

V gene TRBV6-1 combines with J gene TRBJ1-2; D is unresolved. The CDR3 totals 13 residues. V was trimmed by 6 bases and J by 3 bases, leaving 11 bases between them. The germline CDR1 and CDR2 sequences are MNHNS and SASEGT. The CDR3 sequence: CASSRLGDYGYTF. Written as DNA, the CDR3 is TGTGCCAGCAGCCGACTTGGAGACTATGGCTACACCTTC.

The rearrangement joins TRBV13 to TRBJ2-5, with a tentative D call TRBD1 (5 bases). Matching the DNA end better, TRBJ2-7 makes the J call doubtful. The CDR3 runs to 15 residues. The germline gives CDR1 PRHDT, CDR2 FYEKMQ (reference sequence). The CDR3 region has the DNA TGTGCCAGCAGCTTAGGGGCAGGGTCAGTATACGAGCAGTACTTC. It encodes CASSLGAGSVYEQYF.

The CDR3 DNA reads as TGTGCCAGCAGCTTCCCCAGGGGGGAGACCCAGTACTTC. Translated: CASSFPRGETQYF. The chain links TRBV13 to TRBJ2-5, with TRBD1 matching over 7 bases. This CDR3 region has 13 residues. Trimming cost V 3 bases and J 5 bases; bases outside gene matches: 3. Germline V gene sequence: CDR1 PRHDT, CDR2 FYEKMQ (reference sequence).

This chain links TRBV27 with TRBJ2-5; TRBD2 aligns across 13 bases. This CDR3 contains 13 residues. Germline V gives CDR1 MNHEY, CDR2 SMNVEV (reference sequence). The V segment lost 8 bases and the J segment 5 bases; nucleotides outside the gene matches: 2. The DNA of the CDR3 is TGTGCCAGCGCACTAGCGGGGGGGGAGACCCAGTACTTC. Amino acid sequence: CASALAGGETQYF.

This chain joins TRBV5-4 and TRBJ1-4; 10 bases map to TRBD1. After removal of 4 bases from V and 7 bases from J, the junction contained 7 bases not matched to a gene. Looked up from germline, CDR1 is SGHNT and CDR2 is YYREEE (reference sequence). The CDR3 spans 15 residues. DNA of the CDR3: TGTGCCAGCAGCCACGCCGGACAGGGGGGTGAAAAACTGTTTTTT. It yields the protein CASSHAGQGGEKLFF. Variable domain in full (rest from reference TRBV5-4 and TRBJ1-4): ETGVTQSPTHLIKTRGQQVTLRCSSQSGHNTVSWYQQALGQGPQFIFQYYREEENGRGNFPPRFSGLQFPNYSSELNVNALELDDSALYLCASSHAGQGGEKLFFGSGTQLSVL.

This clone was recorded a few times. The gene calls are TRBV19 and TRBJ2-3, with 8 bases lining up with TRBD2. The germline V gene has CDR1 LNHDA and CDR2 SQIVND (reference sequence). J lost 0 bases, V lost 9 bases, and 2 bases had no gene match. The CDR3 is made up of 13 amino acids. The CDR3 DNA sequence: TGTGCCAGCGCGGGGGGTAGCACAGATACGCAGTATTTT. This translates into CASAGGSTDTQYF. Complete variable domain (other parts from reference TRBV19 and TRBJ2-3): DGGITQSPKYLFRKEGQNVTLSCEQNLNHDAMYWYRQDPGQGLRLIYYSQIVNDFQKGDIAEGYSVSREKKESFPLTVTSAQKNPTAFYLCASAGGSTDTQYFGPGTRLTVL.

This clone was observed once. V usage is TRBV27 and J usage is TRBJ1-5; D is perhaps TRBD1 (6 bases). The germline V gene encodes CDR1 MNHEY and CDR2 SMNVEV (reference sequence). CDR3 length: 17 residues. With 5 bases removed from V and 3 bases from J, the gap between germline ends came to 20 bases. CDR3 in DNA: TGTGCCAGCAGTGCGGACGCAACAGGGATTTTCAATCAGCCCCAGCATTTT. Amino acids: CASSADATGIFNQPQHF.

This chain connects TRBV5-6 to TRBJ1-3, with unresolved D. CDR1 and CDR2 from the germline V gene are SGHDT and YYEEEE. This CDR3 has 15 residues. V was pared by 0 bases and J by 0 bases, with 7 bases between. Written as DNA, the CDR3 is TGTGCCAGCAGCTTGGGGGCGAGCTCTGGAAACACCATATATTTT. Protein product: CASSLGASSGNTIYF.

The V and J genes are TRBV5-6 and TRBJ1-2, with 9 bases matching TRBD1. V lost 4 bases and J lost 4; bases outside the gene matches: 8. The CDR3 spans 15 residues. Germline V CDR1 and CDR2: SGHDT, YYEEEE. CDR3 in amino acids: CASSPGTGWVYGYTF. CDR3 DNA: TGTGCCAGCAGCCCCGGGACAGGGTGGGTCTATGGCTACACCTTC.

This sequence joins TRBV9 and TRBJ1-3; D possibly corresponds to TRBD1 (5 bases). Germline V CDR1 and CDR2: SGDLS, YYNGEE. This CDR3 region has 15 residues. Trimming cost V 2 bases and J 2 bases, with 11 bases left between them. Here the CDR3 reads CASSVGGEAGNTIYF. Written as DNA, the CDR3 is TGTGCCAGCAGCGTCGGGGGGGAGGCTGGAAACACCATATATTTT. Full variable domain (missing parts from reference TRBV9 and TRBJ1-3): DSGVTQTPKHLITATGQRVTLRCSPRSGDLSVYWYQQSLDQGLQFLIQYYNGEERAKGNILERFSAQQFPDLHSELNLSSLELGDSALYFCASSVGGEAGNTIYFGEGSWLTVV.

The rearrangement uses TRBV6-5 and TRBJ2-7, with 8 bases that match TRBD1. Unmatched junction bases numbered 11, after V lost 6 bases and J lost 4 bases. CDR1 MNHEY and CDR2 SVGAGI come from the germline V gene. This CDR3 is 15 amino acids long. CDR3 sequence reads: CASRNRQGTYYEQYF. In DNA, the CDR3 is TGTGCCAGCAGAAACCGACAGGGGACTTATTACGAGCAGTACTTC.

This chain joins TRBV6-5 and TRBJ2-5; possible D gene TRBD2, 5 bases. V was shortened by 5 bases and J by 13 bases, with 14 bases between the two germline ends. This CDR3 is built from 11 residues. Germline loops: CDR1 MNHEY, CDR2 SVGAGI. As DNA, the CDR3 is TGTGCCAGCAGTACGGACTCCGCGGGGTACTTC. Translation: CASSTDSAGYF.

J is TRBJ1-1 and V is TRBV10-2, with TRBD1 matching 9 bases. The CDR3 consists of 12 residues. Per the germline V gene, CDR1 is WSHSY and CDR2 is SAAADI. CDR3 DNA sequence: TGCTCCACCCTCGGACAGGGGATTGAAGCTTTCTTT. Translated, it gives CSTLGQGIEAFF.

This rearrangement joins TRBV12-5 to TRBJ2-1; D remains unclear. The CDR3 is 13 residues long. V dropped 0 bases and J dropped 8 bases, with 8 bases sitting between them. The V gene's germline CDR1 is LGHNT and CDR2 FRNRAP. In DNA, the CDR3 is TGTGCTAGTGGTTTGGTAGACTGGGATGAGCAGTTCTTC. It encodes CASGLVDWDEQFF.

The chain carries TRBV6-1 and TRBJ2-3; 8 bases agree with TRBD2. CDR3 length equals 14 residues. With 7 bases clipped from V and 0 bases from J, the junction kept 3 bases outside the gene matches. Germline V gives CDR1 MNHNS, CDR2 SASEGT. The CDR3 protein is CASNLAGSTDTQYF. The CDR3 DNA sequence: TGTGCCAGCAACCTAGCGGGTAGCACAGATACGCAGTATTTT.

This clone was observed once. The CDR3 DNA reads as TGCAGCGTTGAAGTGGGTCGGCTAGCGGGGTCGGATGAGCAGTTCTTC. Protein sequence: CSVEVGRLAGSDEQFF. The chain combines TRBV29-1 with TRBJ2-1, with 9 bases identical to TRBD2. The CDR3 has 16 residues. Germline V gene lookup returns CDR1 SQVTM and CDR2 ANQGSEA. Trimming at V came to 1 base and at J to 8 bases, leaving 12 bases not matched to a gene.

This sequence joins TRBV7-6 and TRBJ2-1; 10 nucleotides line up with TRBD1. V shed 5 bases, J shed 0 bases, and the junction held 7 bases outside the gene matches. This CDR3 has 17 residues. Germline V lookup: CDR1 SGHVS, CDR2 FNYEAQ. The CDR3 is CASSTRDRGVSYNEQFF. For the CDR3, the DNA is TGTGCCAGCAGCACCCGGGACAGGGGTGTCTCCTACAATGAGCAGTTCTTC. The entire variable domain, with the rest obtained from reference TRBV7-6 and TRBJ2-1, is as follows: GAGVSQSPRYKVTKRGQDVALRCDPISGHVSLYWYRQALGQGPEFLTYFNYEAQQDKSGLPNDRFSAERPEGSISTLTIQRTEQRDSAMYRCASSTRDRGVSYNEQFFGPGTRLTVL.

The chain is built from TRBV29-1 and TRBJ1-1; TRBD1 matches 10 bases. The CDR3 consists of 15 residues. Per germline, CDR1 SQVTM and CDR2 ANQGSEA. V was clipped by 2 bases and J by 6 bases; unmatched bases: 9. CDR3 sequence (DNA): TGCAGCGTTGAAACGGGAGACAGGGGGCTGGCTGAAGCTTTCTTT. As protein: CSVETGDRGLAEAFF.

This chain uses TRBV13 with TRBJ1-2; D is unclear. The CDR3 has 13 amino acids. Trimming removed 1 base at V and 3 bases at J, with 6 bases between. Germline values: CDR1 PRHDT, CDR2 FYEKMQ (reference sequence). The CDR3 region is CASSLVRDYGYTF. The CDR3 nucleotides read TGTGCCAGCAGCTTAGTCCGGGACTATGGCTACACCTTC. Filled out from reference TRBV13 and TRBJ1-2, the complete variable domain reads AAGVIQSPRHLIKEKRETATLKCYPIPRHDTVYWYQQGPGQDPQFLISFYEKMQSDKGSIPDRFSAQQFSDYHSELNMSSLELGDSALYFCASSLVRDYGYTFGSGTRLTVV.

The J gene is TRBJ2-1, the V gene TRBV4-1; 7 bases match TRBD2. V lost 2 bases, J lost 2 bases, and 3 bases stayed unmatched. This CDR3 contains 15 residues. Germline V gives CDR1 MGHRA, CDR2 YSYEKL. The CDR3 region is CASSQTGTTYNEQFF. The DNA for the CDR3 is TGCGCCAGCAGCCAAACCGGGACTACCTACAATGAGCAGTTCTTC.

The rearrangement uses TRBV5-6 and TRBJ2-5, with D perhaps matching TRBD1 (5 bases). Germline V CDR1 and CDR2: SGHDT, YYEEEE. The V end lost 5 bases, the J end lost 2 bases, and 13 bases lay between the germline ends. There are 14 residues in the CDR3. CDR3 sequence (DNA): TGTGCCAGCAGTCTGAAAGGGGATCAAGAGACCCAGTACTTC. It encodes CASSLKGDQETQYF.

The chain joins TRBV19 to TRBJ2-2, with D possibly matching TRBD1 (5 bases). Looked up from germline, CDR1 is LNHDA and CDR2 is SQIVND (reference sequence). The CDR3 is 14 residues long. Trimming removed 6 bases at V and 3 bases at J, with 11 bases between. The CDR3 coding sequence is TGTGCCAGTAGGCCCCCGACAGACACCGGGGAGCTGTTTTTT. It codes for CASRPPTDTGELFF.

The CDR3 DNA sequence: TGTGCCAGCAGTTTTTCCAGGGTGAATGAGCAGTTCTTC. It is translated as CASSFSRVNEQFF. This sequence joins TRBV27 and TRBJ2-1; perhaps TRBD1 as D (5 bases). Trimming cost V 3 bases and J 7 bases, with 10 bases left between them. The germline V gene encodes CDR1 MNHEY and CDR2 SMNVEV (reference sequence). The CDR3 loop spans 13 amino acids.

The count of this clone is one. The chain carries TRBV15 and TRBJ2-1; D is perhaps TRBD1 (5 bases). The CDR3 covers 15 residues. Between the trimmed V and J ends, which lost 0 bases and 0 bases, there was a span of 6 bases. Germline V gene sequence: CDR1 LNHNV, CDR2 YYDKDF (reference sequence). The CDR3 spells CATSRDGASYNEQFF. CDR3 nucleotides: TGTGCCACCAGCAGAGATGGGGCCTCCTACAATGAGCAGTTCTTC.

DNA for the CDR3: TGTGCCAGCAGCTTTGGGACAGGGGCCTACAATGAGCAGTTCTTC. This encodes CASSFGTGAYNEQFF. The rearrangement links TRBV7-6 to TRBJ2-1; 10 bases fit TRBD1. Germline V CDR1 and CDR2: SGHVS, FNYEAQ. J was trimmed by 2 bases and V by 3 bases; bases with no gene match: 1. The CDR3 runs 15 residues.

The rearrangement links TRBV4-1 to TRBJ1-1; TRBD1 is a possible D gene (6 bases). Germline-derived CDR1 and CDR2 are MGHRA and YSYEKL. The germline V and J ends were trimmed by 1 base and 5 bases, with 11 bases remaining between them. CDR3 length equals 14 residues. This chain's CDR3 is CASSQVGAGTEAFF. CDR3 nucleotides: TGCGCCAGCAGCCAAGTGGGGGCTGGAACTGAAGCTTTCTTT.

This clone appeared a single time. J is TRBJ1-2 and V is TRBV25-1; 10 bases agree with TRBD1. The CDR3 is 14 amino acids. The V segment lost 4 bases and the J segment 6 bases; nucleotides outside the gene matches: 5. In germline, CDR1 is MGHDK, CDR2 SYGVNS. DNA for the CDR3: TGTGCCAGCAGTGGGACAGGGGGAGGGCATGGCTACACCTTC. Its translation is CASSGTGGGHGYTF.